This entry lists 18 T cell receptor beta chains sequenced from one sample in a study of tumor and adjacent non-tumor tissue in lung cancer listed by TCRdb under 2018. Preparation of the library involved multiplex PCR. These reads were obtained on an Illumina HiSeq 2500. Following protocols modified from ARM-PCR, the researchers constructed TCRbeta libraries through three rounds of nested PCR with primers (Table S4). Through fastp at Q25 and MiXCR, TCRdb rebuilt clones from the public reads, retaining in-frame beta chains. When rows share a CDR3 protein, they turn into one entry using the most common DNA and genes. The sample data list about 90,000 distinct CDR3 sequences, and roughly 77% of these were observed just once. The ten largest clones capture about a fifth of the sample. Bulk unsorted tissue served as the source for RNA extraction, and RNA quality was assessed using a NanoDrop ND-1000 and an Agilent 2100. Distant non-tumor tissue taken more than 3 cm from the tumor edge was used as the normal lung sample.

The specimen was distant non-tumor lung tissue. The receptors derive from a woman aged 45-65 years with non-small cell lung cancer.

This clonotype was counted only a few times. An end of the junction does not agree with germline; a read error may underlie this. The rearrangement joins TRBV11-2 to TRBJ2-3; D is uncertain. Germline CDR1 and CDR2: SGHAT and FQNNGV. This CDR3 is 12 amino acids long. CDR3 sequence (DNA): TGTGCCAGCAGCTGGGCCACAGATACGCGGTATTTT. Its translation is CASSWATDTRYF.

As to this clonotype: Without the conserved terminal phenylalanine or tryptophan, this CDR3 likely stems from a read error. V is TRBV29-1 and J is TRBJ1-1; D gene ambiguous. CDR1 SQVTM and CDR2 ANQGSEA come from the germline V gene. The length of the CDR3 is 12 residues. Deletions cut 3 bases from V and 1 base from J, with 6 bases between. The CDR3: CSVERRNTEAFS. As DNA, the CDR3 is TGCAGCGTTGAGCGGCGGAACACTGAAGCTTTCTCT.

The chain couples TRBV6-5 to TRBJ2-5; no clear D. The germline gives CDR1 MNHEY, CDR2 SVGAGI. The CDR3 length is 14 residues. Trimming shortened V by 2 bases and J by 7 bases, and 14 bases separated the two germline ends. The CDR3 sequence is CASSYRWADGTQYF. The CDR3 DNA follows: TGTGCCAGCAGTTACCGGTGGGCTGATGGGACCCAGTACTTC.

Of note for this clonotype: This may arise from a read error, as a much more abundant clone is one base away. The gene calls are TRBV4-1 and TRBJ2-7, with D perhaps matching TRBD1 (7 bases). The CDR3 contains 16 residues. The V gene's germline CDR1 is MGHRA and CDR2 YSYEKL. The CDR3 here is CASIQVGRTGSYKQYF. The CDR3 bases are TGCGCCAGCATCCAAGTTGGGAGGACAGGATCCTACAAGCAGTACTTC.

V usage is TRBV11-3 and J usage is TRBJ2-1; TRBD1 agrees at 7 bases. Germline assignment: CDR1 SGHNT and CDR2 YENEEA. V trimming: 10 bases; J trimming: 3 bases; junction bases outside the gene matches: 9. The CDR3 has 14 amino acids. CDR3: CANSIRDSYNEQFF. DNA for the CDR3: TGTGCCAACAGTATCCGGGACAGCTACAATGAGCAGTTCTTC.

This rearrangement joins TRBV6-2 or TRBV6-3 to TRBJ2-3, with D perhaps TRBD1 (5 bases). Germline CDR1 and CDR2: MNHEY and SVGEGT. CDR3 length: 16 residues. The V end was cut by 7 bases, the J end by 0 bases, with 17 bases between. CDR3 sequence reads: CASTILVGPSTDTQYF. In nucleotides, the CDR3 is TGTGCCAGCACCATACTTGTGGGGCCTAGCACAGATACGCAGTATTTT.

The rearrangement links TRBV12-3 or TRBV12-4 to TRBJ2-7; D possibly uses TRBD1 or TRBD2 (5 bases each). V gave up 4 bases and J gave up 8 bases, with 15 bases separating them. The CDR3 length is 13 residues. The CDR3 sequence is CASSSGQADKQYF. CDR3 DNA: TGTGCCAGCAGTTCCGGACAAGCGGACAAGCAGTACTTC.

Remarks on this clonotype: Sequence at one end of the junction differs from germline and may be a read error. The chain links TRBV11-2 to TRBJ2-3; TRBD1 matches 8 bases. The CDR3 is 15 residues long. Germline-derived CDR1 and CDR2 are SGHAT and FQNNGV. Here the CDR3 reads CGSSLGPPGGHTQYF. CDR3 nucleotides: TGTGGCAGCAGCTTAGGACCCCCAGGGGGCCATACGCAATATTTT.

As for this clonotype: The germline gene is not matched at one end of the junction; a read error may be the cause. Here the CDR3 DNA reads TGTGCCGGCATCTTATGGGGAAACTACAGTGAGCAGTTCTTC. Translation gives CAGILWGNYSEQFF. The genes are TRBV7-3 and TRBJ2-1; D gene ambiguous. Per germline, CDR1 SGHTA and CDR2 FQGTGA. This CDR3 region has 14 residues.

Turning to this clonotype: The conserved closing phenylalanine or tryptophan is absent in this CDR3, likely reflecting a read error. The V call is TRBV6-5, the J call TRBJ2-1; D uncertain. The CDR3 covers 17 residues. Looked up from germline, CDR1 is MNHEY and CDR2 is SVGAGI. CDR3 sequence (DNA): TGTGTCAGCAGTTACTCATTTGCCCCCAGCTCCTACAATGAGCAGTTCTTA. It yields the protein CVSSYSFAPSSYNEQFL.

This clonotype was detected many times. The V call is TRBV28, the J call TRBJ2-5; 7 bases fit TRBD1. This CDR3 has 14 residues. V gave up 3 bases and J gave up 5 bases; unmatched junction bases: 6. CDR1 is MDHEN, CDR2 SYDVKM, per germline. CDR3 residues: CASSFGQGVETQYF. The CDR3 region has the DNA TGTGCCAGCAGTTTTGGTCAGGGGGTGGAGACCCAGTACTTC.

The chain combines TRBV6-1 with TRBJ2-7, with D tentatively TRBD2 (7 bases). The CDR3 spans 15 residues. Germline V gives CDR1 MNHNS, CDR2 SASEGT. V was cut by 7 bases and J by 3 bases, with 19 bases left in between. The CDR3 sequence is CASNANSGGNYEQYF. The CDR3 DNA reads as TGTGCCAGCAATGCGAACTCGGGGGGCAACTACGAGCAGTACTTC.

Turning to this clonotype: A much larger clone is a single base away; this may be a read error. The chain carries TRBV20-1 and TRBJ2-5, with D hard to call. The CDR3 runs 17 residues. Germline lookup yields CDR1 DFQATT and CDR2 SNEGSKA (reference sequence). The CDR3 sequence: CNARDHLPLGLGETQYF. Written as DNA, the CDR3 is TGCAATGCTAGAGATCACCTGCCCTTGGGTCTCGGGGAGACCCAGTACTTC.

The table lists this clonotype with a count of one. This may come from a read error, since a much larger clone is one base off. The chain links TRBV7-9 to TRBJ2-7, with 9 bases matching TRBD1. This CDR3 contains 15 residues. CDR1 is SEHNR, CDR2 FQNEAQ, per germline (reference sequence). The CDR3 DNA sequence: TGTGACAGCAGCTCGGGACAGGGATGGTTGGACGAGCAGTACTTC. Protein product: CDSSSGQGWLDEQYF. Based on the CDR3 plus reference TRBV7-9 and TRBJ2-7, the full variable domain is DTGVSQNPRHKITKRGQNVTFRCDPISEHNRLYWYRQTLGQGPEFLTYFQNEAQLEKSRLLSDRFSAERPKGSFSTLEIQRTEQGDSAMYLCDSSSGQGWLDEQYFGPGTRLTVT.

CDR3 amino acids: CASRLTLSGEIRYF. The CDR3 DNA reads TGTGCCAGCAGATTGACCCTCTCGGGAGAGATCCGGTACTTC. The V gene is TRBV28, the J gene TRBJ2-5; a possible D gene is TRBD2 (6 bases). Germline loops: CDR1 MDHEN, CDR2 SYDVKM. The V end was cut by 6 bases, the J end by 13 bases, with 24 bases between. This CDR3 has 14 residues. Together with reference TRBV28 and TRBJ2-5, the CDR3 gives the full variable domain: DVKVTQSSRYLVKRTGEKVFLECVQDMDHENMFWYRQDPGLGLRLIYFSYDVKMKEKGDIPEGYSVSREKKERFSLILESASTNQTSMYLCASRLTLSGEIRYFGPGTRLLVL.

This rearrangement joins TRBV12-3 or TRBV12-4 to TRBJ2-7; D may correspond to TRBD1 or TRBD2 (5 bases each). This CDR3 comprises 12 residues. V lost 10 bases and J lost 2, with 12 bases in between. The CDR3: CAMRGEAYEQYF. In DNA, the CDR3 is TGTGCCATGAGGGGAGAGGCCTACGAGCAGTACTTC.

Worth noting for this clonotype: Because the CDR3 is missing its conserved closing phenylalanine or tryptophan, this is likely a read error. The chain is built from TRBV29-1 and TRBJ2-2; TRBD2 matches at 11 bases. The CDR3 extends over 18 amino acids. Germline CDR1 is SQVTM and CDR2 is ANQGSEA. V trimming: 3 bases; J trimming: 6 bases; junction bases outside the gene matches: 15. The DNA of the CDR3 is TGCAGCGTTGAGGATGAAGGAACTAGCGGGAGTTGTCCCGGGGAGCTGTTTTAT. It yields the protein CSVEDEGTSGSCPGELFY.

This clonotype was recorded once. This CDR3 reads CASSLASSSNEQFF. CDR3 sequence (DNA): TGCGCCAGCAGCTTGGCCTCATCCTCGAATGAGCAGTTCTTC. The chain links TRBV5-1 to TRBJ2-1; unclear D gene. The CDR3 runs to 14 residues. The V gene's germline CDR1 is SGHRS and CDR2 YFSETQ. Trimming removed 0 bases from V and 7 bases from J, with 11 bases in between.